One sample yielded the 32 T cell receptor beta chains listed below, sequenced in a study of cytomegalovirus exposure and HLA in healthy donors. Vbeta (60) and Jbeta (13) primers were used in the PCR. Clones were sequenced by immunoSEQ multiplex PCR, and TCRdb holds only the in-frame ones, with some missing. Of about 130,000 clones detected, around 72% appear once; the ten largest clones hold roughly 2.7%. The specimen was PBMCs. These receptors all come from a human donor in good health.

The CDR3 region is CSVQGRVSDTQYF. In DNA, the CDR3 is TGCAGCGTTCAGGGGCGAGTCAGCGATACGCAGTATTTT. The chain combines TRBV29-1 with TRBJ2-3, with TRBD1 as a possible D gene (6 bases). Trimming took off 5 bases at V and 6 bases at J, with 15 bases between the two ends. This CDR3 has 13 residues. Germline loops: CDR1 SQVTM, CDR2 ANQGSEA.

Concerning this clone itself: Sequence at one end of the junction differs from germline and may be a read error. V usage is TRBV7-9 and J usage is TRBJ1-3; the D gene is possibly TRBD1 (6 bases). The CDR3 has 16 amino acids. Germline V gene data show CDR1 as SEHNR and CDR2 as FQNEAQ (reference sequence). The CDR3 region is CSSSIQGPSSGNTIYF. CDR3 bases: TGTTCCAGCAGCATTCAGGGGCCGAGCTCTGGAAACACCATATATTTT.

CDR3 bases: TGTGCCAGCAGCTTAGAGAGAGGAGGTACTGGGGCCAACGTCCTGACTTTC. Translated, it gives CASSLERGGTGANVLTF. The rearrangement uses TRBV7-2 and TRBJ2-6; a weak D match, TRBD2 (5 bases). Trimming removed 1 base from V and 2 bases from J, with 12 bases in between. CDR1 is SGHTA, CDR2 FQGNSA, per germline. This CDR3 is built from 17 residues.

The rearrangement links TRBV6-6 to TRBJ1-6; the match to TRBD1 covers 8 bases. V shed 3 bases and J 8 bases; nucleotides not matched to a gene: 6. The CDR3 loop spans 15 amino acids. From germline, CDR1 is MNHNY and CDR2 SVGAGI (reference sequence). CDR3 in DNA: TGTGCCAGCAGTTATTCAGGACAGGGTTATTCACCCCTCCACTTT. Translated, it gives CASSYSGQGYSPLHF.

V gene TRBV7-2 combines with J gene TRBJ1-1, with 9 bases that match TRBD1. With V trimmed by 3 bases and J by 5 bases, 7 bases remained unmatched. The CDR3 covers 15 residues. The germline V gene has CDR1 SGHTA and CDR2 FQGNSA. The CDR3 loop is CASSFTGGQWTEAFF. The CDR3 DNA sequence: TGTGCCAGCAGCTTCACAGGGGGCCAATGGACTGAAGCTTTCTTT.

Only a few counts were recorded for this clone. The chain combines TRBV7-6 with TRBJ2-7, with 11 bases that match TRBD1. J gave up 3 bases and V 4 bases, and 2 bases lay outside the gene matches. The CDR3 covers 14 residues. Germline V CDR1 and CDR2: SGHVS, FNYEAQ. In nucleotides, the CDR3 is TGTGCCAGCAGCTCGGGACAGGGGGTCTACGAGCAGTACTTC. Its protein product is CASSSGQGVYEQYF.

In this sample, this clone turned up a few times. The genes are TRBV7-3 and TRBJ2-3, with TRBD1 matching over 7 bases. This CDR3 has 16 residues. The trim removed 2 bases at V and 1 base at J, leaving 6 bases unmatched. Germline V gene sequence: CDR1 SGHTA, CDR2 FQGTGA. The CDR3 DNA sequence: TGTGCCAGCAGCTTAGACAGGGCGAAGGGCACAGATACGCAGTATTTT. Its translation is CASSLDRAKGTDTQYF.

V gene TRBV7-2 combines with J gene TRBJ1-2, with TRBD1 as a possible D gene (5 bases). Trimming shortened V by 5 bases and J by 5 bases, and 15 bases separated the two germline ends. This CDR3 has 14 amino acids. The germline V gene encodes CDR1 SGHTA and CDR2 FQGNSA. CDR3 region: CASSPGGTGYGYTF. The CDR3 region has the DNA TGTGCCAGCAGCCCCGGGGGAACGGGGTATGGCTACACCTTC.

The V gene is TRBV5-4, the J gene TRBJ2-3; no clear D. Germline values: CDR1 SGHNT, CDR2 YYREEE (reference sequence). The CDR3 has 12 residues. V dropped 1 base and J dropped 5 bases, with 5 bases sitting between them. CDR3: CASSLRVDTQYF. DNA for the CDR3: TGTGCCAGCAGCTTGCGGGTAGATACGCAGTATTTT.

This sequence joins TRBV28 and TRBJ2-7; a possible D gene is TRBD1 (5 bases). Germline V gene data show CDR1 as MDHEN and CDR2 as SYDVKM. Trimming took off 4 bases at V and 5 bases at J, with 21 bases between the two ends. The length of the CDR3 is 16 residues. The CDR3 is CASSSRQPSAFDEQYF. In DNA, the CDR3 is TGTGCCAGCAGTTCTAGACAGCCCTCGGCTTTCGACGAGCAGTACTTC.

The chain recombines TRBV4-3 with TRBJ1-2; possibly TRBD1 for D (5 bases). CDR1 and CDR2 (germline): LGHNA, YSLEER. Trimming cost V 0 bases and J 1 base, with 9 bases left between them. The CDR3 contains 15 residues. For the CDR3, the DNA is TGCGCCAGCAGCCAAGAGGCGGGGGTTAACTATGGCTACACCTTC. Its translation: CASSQEAGVNYGYTF.

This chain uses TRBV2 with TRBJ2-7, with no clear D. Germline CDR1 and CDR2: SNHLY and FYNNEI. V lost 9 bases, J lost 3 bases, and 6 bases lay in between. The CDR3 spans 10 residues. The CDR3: CASSGYEQYF. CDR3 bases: TGTGCCAGTTCCGGCTACGAGCAGTACTTC. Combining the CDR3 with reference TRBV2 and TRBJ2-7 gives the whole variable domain EPEVTQTPSHQVTQMGQEVILRCVPISNHLYFYWYRQILGQKVEFLVSFYNNEISEKSEIFDDQFSVERPDGSNFTLKIRSTKLEDSAMYFCASSGYEQYFGPGTRLTVT.

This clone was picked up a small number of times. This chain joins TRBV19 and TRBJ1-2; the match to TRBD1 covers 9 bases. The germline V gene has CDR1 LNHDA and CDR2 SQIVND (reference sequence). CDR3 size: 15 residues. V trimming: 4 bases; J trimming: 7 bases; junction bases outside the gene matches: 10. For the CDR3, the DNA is TGTGCCAGTAGTACCACCGGGACAGGGAGGTTTGGCTACACCTTC. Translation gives CASSTTGTGRFGYTF. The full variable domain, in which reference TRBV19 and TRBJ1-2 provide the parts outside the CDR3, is DGGITQSPKYLFRKEGQNVTLSCEQNLNHDAMYWYRQDPGQGLRLIYYSQIVNDFQKGDIAEGYSVSREKKESFPLTVTSAQKNPTAFYLCASSTTGTGRFGYTFGSGTRLTVV.

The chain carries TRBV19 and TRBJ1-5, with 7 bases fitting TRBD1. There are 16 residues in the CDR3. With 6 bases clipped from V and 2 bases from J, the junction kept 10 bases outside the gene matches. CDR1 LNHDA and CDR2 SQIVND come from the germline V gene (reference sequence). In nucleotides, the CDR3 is TGTGCCAGTAGCCCGTTGAGGGGGCGCGGCAATCAGCCCCAGCATTTT. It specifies CASSPLRGRGNQPQHF.

The CDR3 loop reads CASSSYRTGLAYEQYF. DNA for the CDR3: TGTGCCAGCAGTTCCTACCGGACAGGGTTAGCCTACGAGCAGTACTTC. The chain uses TRBV28 and TRBJ2-7; 8 positions agree with TRBD1. Germline V lookup: CDR1 MDHEN, CDR2 SYDVKM. The CDR3 contains 16 residues. The ends lost 4 bases at V and 2 bases at J; junction bases unmatched: 10.

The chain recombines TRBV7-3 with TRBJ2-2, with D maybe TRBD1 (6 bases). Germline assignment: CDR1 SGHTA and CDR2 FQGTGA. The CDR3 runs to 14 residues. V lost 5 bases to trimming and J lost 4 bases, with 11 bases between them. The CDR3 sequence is CASSPTGPTGELFF. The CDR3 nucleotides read TGTGCCAGCAGCCCGACAGGACCCACCGGGGAGCTGTTTTTT.

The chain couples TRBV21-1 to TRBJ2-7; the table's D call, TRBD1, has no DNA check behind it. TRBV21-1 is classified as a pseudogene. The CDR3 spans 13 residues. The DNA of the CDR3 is TGTGCCAGCAGCCAGGGGGGAGCTCGGGAGCAGTACTTC. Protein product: CASSQGGAREQYF.

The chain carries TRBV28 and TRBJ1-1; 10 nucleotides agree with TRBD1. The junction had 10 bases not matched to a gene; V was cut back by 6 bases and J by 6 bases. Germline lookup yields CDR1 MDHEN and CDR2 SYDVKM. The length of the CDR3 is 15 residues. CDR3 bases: TGTGCCAGCAGGCCCGGGACAGGGGTTGGGGCTGAAGCTTTCTTT. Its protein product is CASRPGTGVGAEAFF. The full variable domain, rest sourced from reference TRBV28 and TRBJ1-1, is DVKVTQSSRYLVKRTGEKVFLECVQDMDHENMFWYRQDPGLGLRLIYFSYDVKMKEKGDIPEGYSVSREKKERFSLILESASTNQTSMYLCASRPGTGVGAEAFFGQGTRLTVV.

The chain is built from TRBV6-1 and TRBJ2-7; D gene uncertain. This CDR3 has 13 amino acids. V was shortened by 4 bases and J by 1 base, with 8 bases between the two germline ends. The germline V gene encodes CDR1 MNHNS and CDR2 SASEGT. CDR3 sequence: CASSAQVSYEQYF. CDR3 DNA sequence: TGTGCCAGCAGTGCCCAGGTATCCTACGAGCAGTACTTC.

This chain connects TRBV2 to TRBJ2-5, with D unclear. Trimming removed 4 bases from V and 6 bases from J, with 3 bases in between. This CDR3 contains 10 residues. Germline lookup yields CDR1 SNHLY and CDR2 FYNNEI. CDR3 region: CASSGKTQYF. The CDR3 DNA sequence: TGTGCCAGCAGTGGTAAGACCCAGTACTTC.

The CDR3 DNA follows: TGTGCCAGCAGTGTTGGAGGGGGCAGCTCCTACAATGAGCAGTTCTTC. The encoded protein is CASSVGGGSSYNEQFF. The chain joins TRBV2 to TRBJ2-1; the D gene is possibly TRBD1 (7 bases). The germline V gene encodes CDR1 SNHLY and CDR2 FYNNEI. V was clipped by 4 bases and J by 0 bases, with 13 bases between them. The CDR3 length is 16 residues.

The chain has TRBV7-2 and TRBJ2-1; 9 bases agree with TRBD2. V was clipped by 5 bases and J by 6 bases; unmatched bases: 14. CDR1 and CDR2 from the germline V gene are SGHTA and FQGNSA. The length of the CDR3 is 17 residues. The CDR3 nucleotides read TGTGCCAGCAGCCTCCTCCGAGCGGGAGGCCCCCTCAATGAGCAGTTCTTC. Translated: CASSLLRAGGPLNEQFF.

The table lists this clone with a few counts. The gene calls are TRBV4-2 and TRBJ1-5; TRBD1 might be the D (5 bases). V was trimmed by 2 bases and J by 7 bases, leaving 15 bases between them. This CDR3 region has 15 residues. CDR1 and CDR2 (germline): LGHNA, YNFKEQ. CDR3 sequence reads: CASSQLAGSWQPQHF. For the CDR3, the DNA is TGTGCCAGCAGCCAATTGGCAGGGTCGTGGCAGCCCCAGCATTTT.

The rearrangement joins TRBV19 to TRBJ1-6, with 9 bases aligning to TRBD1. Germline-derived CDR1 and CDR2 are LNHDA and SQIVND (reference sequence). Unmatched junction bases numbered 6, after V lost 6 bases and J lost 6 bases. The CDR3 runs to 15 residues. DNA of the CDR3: TGTGCCAGTAGCCCAGGACAGGGGCTTAATTCACCCCTCCACTTT. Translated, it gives CASSPGQGLNSPLHF.

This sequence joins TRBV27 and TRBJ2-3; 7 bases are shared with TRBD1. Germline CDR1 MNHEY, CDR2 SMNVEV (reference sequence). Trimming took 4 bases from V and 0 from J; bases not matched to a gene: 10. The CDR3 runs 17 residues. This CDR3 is CASSWGIQGSSTDTQYF. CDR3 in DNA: TGTGCCAGCAGTTGGGGGATACAGGGGTCTAGCACAGATACGCAGTATTTT.

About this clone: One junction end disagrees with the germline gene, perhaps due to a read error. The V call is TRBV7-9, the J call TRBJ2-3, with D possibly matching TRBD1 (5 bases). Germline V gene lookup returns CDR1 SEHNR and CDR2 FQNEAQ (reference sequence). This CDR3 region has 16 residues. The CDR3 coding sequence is TGTTCCAGCAGCTTATACGACAGAGCACACACAGATACGCAGTATTTT. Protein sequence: CSSSLYDRAHTDTQYF.

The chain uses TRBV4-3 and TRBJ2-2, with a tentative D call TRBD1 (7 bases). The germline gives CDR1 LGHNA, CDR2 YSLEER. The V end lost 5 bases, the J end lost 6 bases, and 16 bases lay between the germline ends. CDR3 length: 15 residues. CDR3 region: CASSVLEGASGELFF. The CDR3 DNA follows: TGCGCCAGCAGCGTTTTGGAGGGGGCGTCCGGGGAGCTGTTTTTT.

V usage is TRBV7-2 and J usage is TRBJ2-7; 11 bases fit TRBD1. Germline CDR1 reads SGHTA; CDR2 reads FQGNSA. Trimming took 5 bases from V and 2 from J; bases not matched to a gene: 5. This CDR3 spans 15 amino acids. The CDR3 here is CASSEPGQGAYEQYF. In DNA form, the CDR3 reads TGTGCCAGCAGCGAGCCGGGACAGGGGGCCTACGAGCAGTACTTC.

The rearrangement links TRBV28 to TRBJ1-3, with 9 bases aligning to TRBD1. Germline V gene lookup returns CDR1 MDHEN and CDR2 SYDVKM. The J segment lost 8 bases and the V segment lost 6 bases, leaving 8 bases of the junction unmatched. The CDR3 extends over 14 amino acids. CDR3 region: CASRGQGFLYTIYF. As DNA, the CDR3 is TGTGCCAGCAGAGGACAGGGGTTTCTCTACACCATATATTTT.

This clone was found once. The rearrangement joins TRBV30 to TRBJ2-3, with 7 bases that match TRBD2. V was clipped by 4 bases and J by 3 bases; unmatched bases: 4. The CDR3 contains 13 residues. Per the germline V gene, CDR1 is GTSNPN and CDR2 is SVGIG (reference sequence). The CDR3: CAWNQRETDTQYF. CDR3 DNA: TGTGCCTGGAATCAGCGGGAAACAGATACGCAGTATTTT.

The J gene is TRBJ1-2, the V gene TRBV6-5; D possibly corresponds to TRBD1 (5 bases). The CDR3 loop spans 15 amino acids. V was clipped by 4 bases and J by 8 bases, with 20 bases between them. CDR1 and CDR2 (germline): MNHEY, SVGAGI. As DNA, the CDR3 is TGTGCCAGCAGTTCCCCGAGGGAGTCGGGGGGGGGCTACACCTTC. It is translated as CASSSPRESGGGYTF.

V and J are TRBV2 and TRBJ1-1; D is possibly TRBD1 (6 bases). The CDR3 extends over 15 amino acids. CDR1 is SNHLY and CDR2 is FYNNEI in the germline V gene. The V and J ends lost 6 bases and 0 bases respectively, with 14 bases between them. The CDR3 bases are TGTGCCAGCAGGGCCGGACAGAGAATGAACACTGAAGCTTTCTTT. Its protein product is CASRAGQRMNTEAFF.